Listed below are T cell receptor beta chains from one sample, sequenced in a study of blood T cell repertoires in COVID-19. Libraries were prepared by immunoSEQ multiplex PCR; TCRdb keeps only in-frame clonotypes and omits some of them. This sample has about 220,000 clones, with over 60% found just once. The source material was peripheral blood. Receptor source: a woman in her 70s with acute or convalescent COVID-19. The CDR3 runs from the conserved cysteine through the conserved F or W. The order of the fields is V gene, clone size, J gene, D gene, CDR3 DNA, CDR3 protein. A D gene is named only where the DNA matches it firmly. The listing skips clone size in some rows; elsewhere it reads once, few, many or a size class.

V: TRBV6-6; size: NA; J: TRBJ1-4; D: TRBD1; DNA: TGTGCCAGCAGTCCTATCGGACAGGGGGAACCCTCAGGGGAAAAACTGTTTTTT; CDR3: CASSPIGQGEPSGEKLFF
V: TRBV7-9; size: few; J: TRBJ2-5; D: NA; DNA: TGTGCCAGCACGGGGGGCAGTGGGTTAGAGACCCAGTACTTC; CDR3: CASTGGSGLETQYF
V: TRBV7-2; size: NA; J: TRBJ2-5; D: TRBD2; DNA: TGTGCCAGCAGCTTCGGACTAGCGGTACAAGAGACCCAGTACTTC; CDR3: CASSFGLAVQETQYF
V: TRBV7-3; size: NA; J: TRBJ2-1; D: TRBD2; DNA: TGTGCCAGCAGCTATAGCGGGGGGGCCTCCTACAATGAGCAGTTCTTC; CDR3: CASSYSGGASYNEQFF
V: TRBV2; size: NA; J: TRBJ2-3; D: NA; DNA: TGTGCCAGCAGTGAAGGGGGGACTGATACGCAGTATTTT; CDR3: CASSEGGTDTQYF
V: TRBV3-1/TRBV3-2; size: NA; J: TRBJ2-1; D: TRBD2; DNA: TGTGCCAGCAGCCTAAGCGGGGGGAGCTCCTACAATGAGCAGTTCTTC; CDR3: CASSLSGGSSYNEQFF
V: TRBV6-4; size: NA; J: TRBJ2-4; D: TRBD1; DNA: TGTGCCAGCAGTGACACAGGGACAGATATAGCCAAAAACATTCAGTACTTC; CDR3: CASSDTGTDIAKNIQYF
V: TRBV7-9; size: NA; J: TRBJ2-7; D: NA; DNA: TGTGCCAGCAGCCAGGGGAACGAGCAGTACTTC; CDR3: CASSQGNEQYF
V: TRBV12-3/TRBV12-4; size: many; J: TRBJ1-2; D: NA; DNA: TGTGCCAGCAGTTTGGTAGAGTATGGCTACACCTTC; CDR3: CASSLVEYGYTF
V: TRBV30; size: NA; J: TRBJ1-6; D: NA; DNA: TGTGCCTGGAGTGTTTCAGGGGAATCACCCCTCCACTTT; CDR3: CAWSVSGESPLHF
V: TRBV7-4; size: NA; J: TRBJ1-3; D: TRBD1; DNA: TGTGCCAGCAGCTTAGCTCGCCTGGACAGGGGGCGTGGAGGAAACACCATATATTTT; CDR3: CASSLARLDRGRGGNTIYF
V: TRBV19; size: NA; J: TRBJ1-6; D: NA; DNA: TGTGCCAGTAGTATAGATCGGAATTCACCCCTCCACTTT; CDR3: CASSIDRNSPLHF
V: TRBV5-4; size: NA; J: TRBJ1-4; D: NA; DNA: TGTGCCAGCAGCTTGGAGGTCAACTCGCAGGGTCGGGAAAAACTGTTTTTT; CDR3: CASSLEVNSQGREKLFF
V: TRBV30; size: NA; J: TRBJ1-1; D: NA; DNA: TGTGCCTGGAGTAGGCAGGCGAACACTGAAGCTTTCTTT; CDR3: CAWSRQANTEAFF
V: TRBV18; size: NA; J: TRBJ1-2; D: NA; DNA: TGTGCCAGCTCACAAAACCGGGACACTTCTAACTATGGCTACACCTTC; CDR3: CASSQNRDTSNYGYTF
V: TRBV18; size: few; J: TRBJ1-6; D: TRBD1; DNA: TGTGCCAGCTCACCCGGACAGGGGATAGGGTCACCCCTCCACTTT; CDR3: CASSPGQGIGSPLHF
V: TRBV6-6; size: NA; J: TRBJ1-5; D: TRBD1; DNA: TGTGCCAGCGACCCGCCGGGACAGTCCCATCAGCCCCAGCATTTT; CDR3: CASDPPGQSHQPQHF
V: TRBV29-1; size: once; J: TRBJ1-5; D: TRBD1; DNA: TGCAGCGTTGACGGGGACAGTGATAATCAGCCCCAGCATTTT; CDR3: CSVDGDSDNQPQHF
V: TRBV5-1; size: NA; J: TRBJ1-4; D: NA; DNA: TGCGCCAGCAGCTTGGGGATGGTTTCAGGGAATGAAAAACTGTTTTTT; CDR3: CASSLGMVSGNEKLFF
V: TRBV19; size: NA; J: TRBJ2-1; D: TRBD1; DNA: TGTGCCAGTAGATCCGGGACAGGGGTTAGGAATGAGCAGTTCTTC; CDR3: CASRSGTGVRNEQFF
V: TRBV6-1; size: NA; J: TRBJ1-2; D: NA; DNA: TGTGCCAGCAGTGAAGTTCCAGGGGTCTATGGCTACACCTTC; CDR3: CASSEVPGVYGYTF
V: TRBV21-1; size: NA; J: TRBJ2-1; D: NA; DNA: TGTGCCAGCAGCAAAGTTTCCACGGGACTACCCTCAAGAGCCCTCAATGAGCAGTTCTTC; CDR3: CASSKVSTGLPSRALNEQFF
V: TRBV21-1; size: NA; J: TRBJ1-1; D: NA; DNA: TGTGCCAGCAACCAAACAGGGGGCGTGACTGAAGCTTTCTTT; CDR3: CASNQTGGVTEAFF
V: TRBV18; size: NA; J: TRBJ2-3; D: NA; DNA: TGTGCCAGCTCACCAACGGGACTCGGCACAGATACGCAGTATTTT; CDR3: CASSPTGLGTDTQYF
V: TRBV7-9; size: few; J: TRBJ2-5; D: NA; DNA: TGTGCCAGCAGCTTGAATAGCGGACAAGAGACCCAGTACTTC; CDR3: CASSLNSGQETQYF